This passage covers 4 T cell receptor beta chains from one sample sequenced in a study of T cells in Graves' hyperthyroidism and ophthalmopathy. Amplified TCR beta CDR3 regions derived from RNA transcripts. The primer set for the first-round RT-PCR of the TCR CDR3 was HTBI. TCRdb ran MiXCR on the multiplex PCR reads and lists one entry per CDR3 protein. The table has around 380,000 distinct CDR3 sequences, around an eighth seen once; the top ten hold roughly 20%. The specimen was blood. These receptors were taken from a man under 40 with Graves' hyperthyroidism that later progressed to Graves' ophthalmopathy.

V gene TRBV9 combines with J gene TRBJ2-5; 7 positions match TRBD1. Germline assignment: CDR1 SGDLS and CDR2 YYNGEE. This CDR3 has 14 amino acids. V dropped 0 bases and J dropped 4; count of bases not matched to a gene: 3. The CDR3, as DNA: TGTGCCAGCAGCGTAGGAGGGGGCAGAGAGACCCAGTACTTC. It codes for CASSVGGGRETQYF.

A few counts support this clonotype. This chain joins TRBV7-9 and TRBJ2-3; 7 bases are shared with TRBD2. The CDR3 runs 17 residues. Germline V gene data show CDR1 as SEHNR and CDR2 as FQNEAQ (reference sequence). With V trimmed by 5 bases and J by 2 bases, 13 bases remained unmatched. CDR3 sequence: CASSHGDGGSNTDTQYF. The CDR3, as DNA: TGTGCCAGCAGCCACGGGGACGGGGGGAGTAACACAGATACGCAGTATTTT.

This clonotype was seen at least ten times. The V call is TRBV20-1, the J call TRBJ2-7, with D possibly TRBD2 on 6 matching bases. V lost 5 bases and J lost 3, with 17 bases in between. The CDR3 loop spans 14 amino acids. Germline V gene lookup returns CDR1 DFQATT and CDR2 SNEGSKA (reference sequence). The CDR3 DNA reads TGCAGTGCTGCCCGGGCGGGGATGCACTACGAGCAGTACTTC. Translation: CSAARAGMHYEQYF.

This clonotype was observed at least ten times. The CDR3 DNA sequence: TGTGCCAGCAGCGAGACAGACGAGCAGTACTTC. It encodes CASSETDEQYF. The J gene is TRBJ2-7, the V gene TRBV3-1; maybe TRBD1 (5 bases). Germline CDR1 is LGHDT and CDR2 is YNNKEL (reference sequence). CDR3 size: 11 residues. V was pared by 5 bases and J by 5 bases, with 7 bases between.